This T cell receptor (beta chain) was sequenced during a study of OX40 agonist ivuxolimab in advanced cancers. Study conclusions and caveats: On average, a greater number of expanded clones characterised CD8+ T cells relative to CD4+. The study found among the lowest clonal expansion in partial responders at 0.1-3.0 mg/kg. Certain nonresponders additionally had low normalized T-cell clonal expansion.

Note on this clone: What it recognizes is unknown.

This CDR3 comprises 14 residues. Germline CDR1 SEHNR, CDR2 FQNEAQ (reference sequence). V was pared by 4 bases and J by 4 bases, with 6 bases of the junction left unmatched. Autoimmune disease history or systemic immunosuppression led to patient exclusion. The assay was immunoSEQ multiplex PCR, and TCRdb's table has in-frame clones only and misses some. The sample consists of roughly 70,000 clones, about 86% of them appearing once. The input for sequencing was CD4+ or CD8+ T cells sorted from blood, taken in a trial of the OX40 agonist ivuxolimab. This receptor was taken from an adult with an advanced solid tumor such as melanoma, head and neck, liver or kidney cancer. This chain joins TRBV7-9 and TRBJ1-1; 7 positions match TRBD1. The CDR3 protein is CASSSQGGFTEAFF. The CDR3 bases are TGTGCCAGCAGCTCGCAGGGGGGATTCACTGAAGCTTTCTTT.